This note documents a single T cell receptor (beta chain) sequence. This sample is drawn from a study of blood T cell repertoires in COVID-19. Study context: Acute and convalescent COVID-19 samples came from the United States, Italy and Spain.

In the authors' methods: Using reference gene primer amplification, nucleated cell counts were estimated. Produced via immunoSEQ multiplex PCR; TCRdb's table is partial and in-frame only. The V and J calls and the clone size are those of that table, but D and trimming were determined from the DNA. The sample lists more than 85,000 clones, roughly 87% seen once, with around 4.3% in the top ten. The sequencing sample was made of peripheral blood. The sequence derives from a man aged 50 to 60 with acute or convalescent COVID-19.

The DNA of the CDR3 is TGTGCCAGCAGCTTAGAGGAGGGGGCCCGAAACACCATATATTTT. Its translation: CASSLEEGARNTIYF. J is TRBJ1-3 and V is TRBV7-8, with 7 nucleotides matching TRBD1. Germline CDR1 SGHVS, CDR2 FQNEAQ. CDR3 length: 15 amino acids. Trimming at V came to 1 base and at J to 5 bases, leaving 5 bases not matched to a gene.